This TCR beta chain comes out of a study of T cell changes during pregnancy in multiple sclerosis. Sequenced by immunoSEQ multiplex PCR; TCRdb stores in-frame clones only, minus some. In the table there are more than 90,000 clones, 80% to 95% of which are singletons. The input for sequencing was peripheral blood, taken in the second trimester of pregnancy. The sequence came from a female donor with multiple sclerosis, enrolled in a pregnancy study.

CDR3 protein: CASSPGGTGGNPQHF. For the CDR3, the DNA is TGTGCCAGCAGCCCAGGAGGGACAGGGGGCAATCCCCAGCATTTT. The chain is built from TRBV7-9 and TRBJ1-5; 12 nucleotides match TRBD1. V gave up 5 bases and J gave up 10 bases; unmatched junction bases: 9. Germline V gene lookup returns CDR1 SEHNR and CDR2 FQNEAQ (reference sequence). CDR3 length equals 15 residues.